The 24 T cell receptor beta chains reported below all come from one sample, sequenced in a study of cytomegalovirus exposure and HLA in healthy donors (dated by TCRdb to 2016 to 2017). Receptor amplification or capture employed the immunoSEQ multiplex PCR assay. TCRdb stores this immuneACCESS table with in-frame sequences only. Part of the clones is absent; in the studies checked, under half of the shortfall reflects unresolved V genes, and no reason is known for the rest. The sample records some 49,000 clones, around 94% of which are singletons. The ten largest clones add up to roughly 1.4% of the sample. The sample consisted of PBMCs. These TCRs come from a man between 18 and 29 years old in good health and CMV-seronegative.

This clone was recorded once. The chain carries TRBV4-1 and TRBJ1-1; D possibly corresponds to TRBD1 (5 bases). V was pared by 1 base and J by 2 bases, with 14 bases between. The CDR3 runs to 16 residues. Germline V gives CDR1 MGHRA, CDR2 YSYEKL. This CDR3 reads CASSQGAERGNTEAFF. CDR3 DNA sequence: TGCGCCAGCAGCCAAGGAGCCGAAAGGGGAAACACTGAAGCTTTCTTT.

The CDR3 loop reads CASSPGQGGYGYTF. For the CDR3, the DNA is TGTGCCAGCAGCCCGGGACAGGGCGGCTATGGCTACACCTTC. The chain has TRBV13 and TRBJ1-2; TRBD1 matches 9 bases. CDR1 and CDR2 (germline): PRHDT, FYEKMQ (reference sequence). Trimming cost V 5 bases and J 4 bases; bases outside gene matches: 5. This CDR3 is built from 14 residues. The full variable domain, rest sourced from reference TRBV13 and TRBJ1-2, is AAGVIQSPRHLIKEKRETATLKCYPIPRHDTVYWYQQGPGQDPQFLISFYEKMQSDKGSIPDRFSAQQFSDYHSELNMSSLELGDSALYFCASSPGQGGYGYTFGSGTRLTVV.

This chain links TRBV5-1 with TRBJ2-1, with TRBD1 matching over 7 bases. This CDR3 contains 16 residues. V lost 2 bases, J lost 2 bases, and 7 bases stayed unmatched. The V gene's germline CDR1 is SGHRS and CDR2 YFSETQ. CDR3 bases: TGCGCCAGCAGCTTTCAGACAGGGAGCACCTACAATGAGCAGTTCTTC. It specifies CASSFQTGSTYNEQFF.

This chain joins TRBV15 and TRBJ2-1; perhaps TRBD2 as D (6 bases). The ends were cut back, 5 bases at V and 1 base at J, with 15 bases in the middle. Germline V gene lookup returns CDR1 LNHNV and CDR2 YYDKDF (reference sequence). CDR3 length: 16 residues. In DNA, the CDR3 is TGTGCCACCAGCGGGGCAGGACTACTGTCCTACAATGAGCAGTTCTTC. Translating it yields CATSGAGLLSYNEQFF.

The rearrangement links TRBV4-1 to TRBJ1-2, with 8 nucleotides matching TRBD1. The CDR3 is 17 amino acids. Trimming took 0 bases from V and 3 from J; bases not matched to a gene: 9. Per germline, CDR1 MGHRA and CDR2 YSYEKL. In DNA form, the CDR3 reads TGCGCCAGCAGCCAAGATCCGCAGGGGGCGCAAGACTATGGCTACACCTTC. It codes for CASSQDPQGAQDYGYTF.

The V and J genes are TRBV5-1 and TRBJ2-2, with TRBD2 matching over 10 bases. This CDR3 has 17 residues. The V gene's germline CDR1 is SGHRS and CDR2 YFSETQ. V shed 0 bases and J 6 bases; nucleotides not matched to a gene: 8. Written as DNA, the CDR3 is TGCGCCAGCAGCTTGGGGACTAGCGGTGCTTGGGCCGGGGAGCTGTTTTTT. Its protein product is CASSLGTSGAWAGELFF.

The chain links TRBV27 to TRBJ2-7; D is perhaps TRBD1 (5 bases). Germline CDR1 MNHEY, CDR2 SMNVEV (reference sequence). V lost 1 base to trimming and J lost 7 bases, with 20 bases between them. The CDR3 runs to 16 residues. The CDR3 DNA reads as TGTGCCAGCAGTTTATTCTCGGTGGGGCAGGCGTGGGAGCAGTACTTC. This codes for CASSLFSVGQAWEQYF.

This clone was seen a handful of times. The chain employs TRBV7-9 and TRBJ2-7; D is possibly TRBD1 (6 bases). Germline V gene data show CDR1 as SEHNR and CDR2 as FQNEAQ (reference sequence). The V gene lost 5 bases and the J gene lost 3 bases, with 14 bases spanning the gap. The CDR3 length is 14 residues. The CDR3 coding sequence is TGTGCCAGCAGCCACACTCAGGGGTACTACGAGCAGTACTTC. Translating gives CASSHTQGYYEQYF.

The chain couples TRBV5-1 to TRBJ1-4; 7 bases align to TRBD1. J was trimmed by 3 bases and V by 4 bases; bases with no gene match: 6. CDR1 and CDR2 (germline): SGHRS, YFSETQ. The CDR3 runs to 15 residues. CDR3: CASSGGTAANEKLFF. The CDR3, as DNA: TGCGCCAGCAGCGGCGGGACAGCCGCTAATGAAAAACTGTTTTTT.

The chain links TRBV7-9 to TRBJ1-2; 10 bases agree with TRBD1. CDR1 and CDR2 (germline): SEHNR, FQNEAQ (reference sequence). Trimming cost V 10 bases and J 4 bases; bases outside gene matches: 9. This CDR3 contains 14 residues. CDR3 nucleotides: TGTGCCACCTACGACAGGGGGCTAACCTATGGCTACACCTTC. The encoded protein is CATYDRGLTYGYTF.

The CDR3 here is CASSQVRSGSAGANVLTF. The DNA for the CDR3 is TGCGCCAGCAGCCAGGTCCGTAGCGGGAGTGCCGGGGCCAACGTCCTGACTTTC. The chain couples TRBV5-1 to TRBJ2-6; TRBD2 matches at 9 bases. The V segment lost 4 bases and the J segment 4 bases; nucleotides outside the gene matches: 12. Germline CDR1 is SGHRS and CDR2 is YFSETQ. The CDR3 runs to 18 residues.

J is TRBJ2-5 and V is TRBV11-3; D unclear. Trimming left V 1 base short and J 4 bases short, with 13 bases between. Germline CDR1 SGHNT, CDR2 YENEEA. The length of the CDR3 is 15 residues. The CDR3 DNA is TGTGCCAGCAGCTTAGTGCAGGTTATGGGAGAGACCCAGTACTTC. This translates into CASSLVQVMGETQYF.

This clone was seen just once. The V and J genes are TRBV5-1 and TRBJ2-1, with TRBD2 matching 13 bases. This CDR3 has 15 amino acids. With V trimmed by 4 bases and J by 9 bases, 7 bases remained unmatched. The germline CDR1 and CDR2 sequences are SGHRS and YFSETQ. Here the CDR3 reads CASSAGLAGVSEQFF. The CDR3 coding sequence is TGCGCCAGCAGCGCAGGACTAGCGGGAGTTAGTGAGCAGTTCTTC.

V gene TRBV11-1 combines with J gene TRBJ2-7, with D possibly TRBD1 on 5 matching bases. The CDR3 spans 13 residues. Germline V lookup: CDR1 SGHAT, CDR2 FQDESV (reference sequence). The V end was cut by 1 base, the J end by 3 bases, with 7 bases between. In DNA, the CDR3 is TGTGCCAGCAGCTTAGGGGGCAGCTACGAGCAGTACTTC. The encoded protein is CASSLGGSYEQYF.

This rearrangement joins TRBV19 to TRBJ1-2; D is unclear. Trimming took 3 bases from V and 2 from J, leaving 7 bases between them. This CDR3 has 13 residues. Germline V CDR1 and CDR2: LNHDA, SQIVND (reference sequence). The CDR3: CASSMRENYGYTF. CDR3 bases: TGTGCCAGTAGTATGAGGGAAAACTATGGCTACACCTTC.

The DNA for the CDR3 is TGTGCCAGCAGCACCCGGGACAGGGTTTACCACGAGCAGTACTTC. Its translation: CASSTRDRVYHEQYF. J is TRBJ2-7 and V is TRBV11-2, with TRBD1 identical over 9 bases. The CDR3 has 15 amino acids. Germline lookup yields CDR1 SGHAT and CDR2 FQNNGV. Trimming took 5 bases from V and 5 from J; bases not matched to a gene: 10. Drawing the rest from reference TRBV11-2 and TRBJ2-7, the complete variable domain is EAGVAQSPRYKIIEKRQSVAFWCNPISGHATLYWYQQILGQGPKLLIQFQNNGVVDDSQLPKDRFSAERLKGVDSTLKIQPAKLEDSAVYLCASSTRDRVYHEQYFGPGTRLTVT.

This chain uses TRBV23-1 with TRBJ2-1; 7 nucleotides align to TRBD1. TRBV23-1 counts as an open reading frame of uncertain function. CDR3 length equals 15 residues. V lost 2 bases, J lost 3 bases, and 4 bases stayed unmatched. CDR3 loop: CASSQRGQNYNEQFF. The CDR3 DNA is TGCGCCAGCAGTCAAAGGGGACAGAACTACAATGAGCAGTTCTTC.

The rearrangement joins TRBV6-1 to TRBJ2-5, with 8 positions matching TRBD1. This CDR3 region has 16 residues. V lost 2 bases, J lost 1 base, and 6 bases stayed unmatched. The V gene's germline CDR1 is MNHNS and CDR2 SASEGT. The CDR3 here is CASSEFTGTGQETQYF. For the CDR3, the DNA is TGTGCCAGCAGTGAATTTACCGGGACAGGCCAAGAGACCCAGTACTTC.

The V gene is TRBV5-4, the J gene TRBJ2-3, with 7 bases fitting TRBD2. The V gene's germline CDR1 is SGHNT and CDR2 YYREEE (reference sequence). J lost 1 base, V lost 3 bases, and 8 bases had no gene match. The CDR3 extends over 16 amino acids. CDR3: CASSWPLAGGTDTQYF. CDR3 DNA: TGTGCCAGCAGCTGGCCGTTAGCGGGTGGCACAGATACGCAGTATTTT.

The genes are TRBV11-2 and TRBJ2-2; TRBD2 matches 10 bases. Germline V gene sequence: CDR1 SGHAT, CDR2 FQNNGV. The ends lost 3 bases at V and 7 bases at J; junction bases unmatched: 8. The CDR3 covers 16 residues. CDR3: CASSFVLAGVGGELFF. CDR3 in DNA: TGTGCCAGCAGCTTCGTTCTAGCGGGAGTTGGCGGGGAGCTGTTTTTT.

For the CDR3, the DNA is TGTGCCAGCAGCCCAGGGGAGAGACACCGGAACACCGGGGAGCTGTTTTTT. Translated: CASSPGERHRNTGELFF. The rearrangement joins TRBV11-2 to TRBJ2-2, with D possibly being TRBD1 (6 bases). Trimming cost V 5 bases and J 1 base, with 17 bases left between them. This CDR3 is built from 17 residues. CDR1 SGHAT and CDR2 FQNNGV come from the germline V gene.

This chain uses TRBV2 with TRBJ2-3, with 7 bases matching TRBD2. There are 14 residues in the CDR3. Germline-derived CDR1 and CDR2 are SNHLY and FYNNEI. V lost 1 base and J lost 6; bases outside the gene matches: 4. CDR3: CASSEGKGGDTQYF. CDR3 DNA: TGTGCCAGCAGTGAAGGCAAGGGAGGGGATACGCAGTATTTT.

The rearrangement joins TRBV5-8 to TRBJ1-2; D gene ambiguous. Trimming took 2 bases from V and 12 from J, leaving 17 bases between them. Per germline, CDR1 SGHTS and CDR2 YDEGEE. The CDR3 contains 13 residues. The CDR3 DNA is TGTGCCAGCAGCTTTAGCCGAACTAACAAACACACCTTC. This gives the protein CASSFSRTNKHTF.

The V gene is TRBV28, the J gene TRBJ2-7; TRBD1 might be the D (6 bases). The ends were cut back, 5 bases at V and 4 bases at J, with 15 bases in the middle. The CDR3 has 14 amino acids. Germline V gene lookup returns CDR1 MDHEN and CDR2 SYDVKM. The CDR3 spells CASSAPGVPYEQYF. The DNA for the CDR3 is TGTGCCAGCAGTGCGCCAGGGGTTCCGTACGAGCAGTACTTC. Looking up the rest from reference TRBV28 and TRBJ2-7 gives the full variable domain: DVKVTQSSRYLVKRTGEKVFLECVQDMDHENMFWYRQDPGLGLRLIYFSYDVKMKEKGDIPEGYSVSREKKERFSLILESASTNQTSMYLCASSAPGVPYEQYFGPGTRLTVT.